A single sample gave rise to the 2 T cell receptor beta chains below, sequenced in a study of T cell repertoires in cytomegalovirus infection. TCRdb reprocessed the reads with MiXCR, giving one entry per CDR3 protein. This sample yields approximately 700,000 distinct CDR3 sequences, of which approximately 34% are seen a single time; around 2.8% belongs to the top ten. The sequenced sample consisted of PBMCs. Every receptor here comes from a human donor in good health (CMV status not recorded). Some clones in this sample may be carry-over from other donors' samples.

This clonotype was seen more than once but under ten times. The rearrangement joins TRBV7-9 to TRBJ1-4; no clear D. The V end lost 0 bases, the J end lost 4 bases, and 21 bases lay between the germline ends. Looked up from germline, CDR1 is SEHNR and CDR2 is FQNEAQ (reference sequence). The CDR3 length is 19 residues. CDR3 residues: CASSLAVPAGIGHNEKLFF. Here the CDR3 DNA reads TGTGCCAGCAGCTTAGCTGTGCCGGCGGGAATTGGGCATAATGAAAAACTGTTTTTT.

This clonotype was found a few times. V is TRBV7-8 and J is TRBJ1-6; TRBD1 is a possible D gene (5 bases). In germline, CDR1 is SGHVS, CDR2 FQNEAQ. This CDR3 comprises 15 residues. Trimming pared 5 bases from V and 6 bases from J, leaving 14 bases between. This chain's CDR3 is CASSVGAGGNSPLHF. CDR3 nucleotide sequence: TGTGCCAGCAGCGTCGGGGCAGGCGGTAATTCACCCCTCCACTTT.